One sample yielded the 6 T cell receptor beta chains listed below, sequenced in a study of shared clonotypes between healthy human individuals. Some clones are missing from TCRdb's copy, which holds only in-frame ones; the method was immunoSEQ multiplex PCR. The sample consists of about 490,000 clones, around four fifths of them appearing once. The sample comprised PBMCs. These receptors were obtained from a woman aged 40 to 50 in good health. Some clones in this sample may be carry-over from other donors' samples.

The rearrangement uses TRBV5-4 and TRBJ1-3; 7 nucleotides line up with TRBD1. There are 15 residues in the CDR3. CDR1 and CDR2 (germline): SGHNT, YYREEE (reference sequence). V lost 0 bases and J lost 4; bases outside the gene matches: 4. Here the CDR3 DNA reads TGTGCCAGCAGCTTGGACAGGGGAGCCGGAAACACCATATATTTT. It yields the protein CASSLDRGAGNTIYF.

This chain links TRBV10-3 with TRBJ2-1; D gene unclear. This CDR3 contains 14 residues. Germline assignment: CDR1 ENHRY and CDR2 SYGVKD. Trimming pared 2 bases from V and 4 bases from J, leaving 9 bases between. CDR3 protein: CAISEHSVYNEQFF. CDR3 DNA: TGTGCCATCAGTGAGCATTCAGTGTACAATGAGCAGTTCTTC.

The V call is TRBV10-3, the J call TRBJ2-1; possible D gene TRBD2, 6 bases. The V gene's germline CDR1 is ENHRY and CDR2 SYGVKD. V was clipped by 10 bases and J by 5 bases, with 18 bases between them. The CDR3 runs to 14 residues. CDR3 residues: CATTGDKAHNEQFF. In DNA, the CDR3 is TGTGCCACCACGGGAGATAAGGCGCACAATGAGCAGTTCTTC.

In its sample, this clone was seen a few times. J is TRBJ2-1 and V is TRBV7-9; possible D gene TRBD1, 7 bases. The germline V gene has CDR1 SEHNR and CDR2 FQNEAQ (reference sequence). V was trimmed by 4 bases and J by 9 bases, leaving 13 bases between them. The CDR3 runs 13 residues. CDR3 sequence reads: CASSYPGGTEQFF. The CDR3 nucleotides read TGTGCCAGCAGCTACCCAGGGGGGACTGAGCAGTTCTTC.

J is TRBJ2-1 and V is TRBV6-6, with 8 bases identical to TRBD1. CDR3 size: 15 residues. The germline V gene has CDR1 MNHNY and CDR2 SVGAGI (reference sequence). J gave up 6 bases and V 7 bases, and 11 bases lay outside the gene matches. The CDR3, as DNA: TGTGCCAGCACCGGGAACAGGGGGATGACCAATGAGCAGTTCTTC. Its translation is CASTGNRGMTNEQFF.

CDR3 DNA: TGTGCCAGCAGTTTAGAAGGGACAGGAGTTCCTAGCACAGATACGCAGTATTTT. It codes for CASSLEGTGVPSTDTQYF. This chain links TRBV28 with TRBJ2-3; 8 bases match TRBD1. V was pared by 2 bases and J by 0 bases, with 10 bases of the junction left unmatched. Germline CDR1 MDHEN, CDR2 SYDVKM. CDR3 length: 18 amino acids.